The sequence of this T cell receptor (beta chain) was determined in a study of T cell responses to AZD1222 COVID-19 vaccine (dated by TCRdb to the early 2020s). About the investigation overall: A total of 233 trial participants underwent TCR sequencing, of whom more than 200 had received two doses of AZD1222 and around 26 had received two doses of the MenACWY control vaccine. Trial participants were enrolled by age into subgroups of 18-55, 56-69 and 70-plus years, and around 150, 29 and 61 TCR-sequenced participants, respectively, were included in these subgroups.

V is cut by 3 bases and J by 0 bases, and the space between the germline ends is 13 bases. The germline V gene (reference sequence) supplies CDR1 LNHDA and CDR2 SQIVND. Counted from cysteine to phenylalanine, this CDR3 has 16 amino acids. Of the read, only the CDR3 DNA is kept; its 48 bases are in frame from base 1. Concerning this clone: Its antigen is not yet known. Within one base of it there is no much larger clone, and no base qualities were kept.

The investigation overall reported the following: CD4 TCRs associated with the vaccine covered the entire spike protein, and the dominant responses were in regions 160-218 and 743-854. Conclusions about previously exposed vaccinees are limited because only six or seven AZD1222 recipients were SARS-CoV-2 seropositive at baseline. The 56-69-year group was small, and its depth increase did not reach significance, likely because of low power. Most participants were white British and females outnumbered males, and the authors suggested that clonal diversity may have been underestimated. No day 14 peak-response samples were available, so repertoires were characterized only after the peak T cell response. Reportedly, close to half of the unique spike-specific TCRs recognized epitopes lying outside the regions that are mutated in the B.1.351 and B.1.1.7 variants. After two AZD1222 doses, both the breadth and the depth of spike-specific TCRs were significantly higher than at day 0 and than in MenACWY recipients.

The CDR3 regions of human TCRbeta chains were analyzed by immunosequencing. Concerning the study's data processing: TCRs in the repertoires were compared against a reference library of SARS-CoV-2-specific TCRs that had been generated with the MIRA antigen-specificity platform. Breadth was defined as the fraction of unique TCRs that were SARS-CoV-2-associated. Depth was defined as the fraction of total T cells that were SARS-CoV-2-associated. Each spike-specific TCR was assigned to its reactive spike region and to a CD4 or CD8 class using the MIRA data. Log10-transformed breadth and depth values were compared by one-way ANOVA with Sidak's multiple comparisons tests. TCRdb retrieved this table from immuneACCESS and kept in-frame rearrangements only. Not all clones are present; in checked studies, unresolved V genes account for under half, and no reason is known for the remainder. V, J and clone size are those of that table, while D and trimming were read from the DNA. This sample lists about 160,000 clones; around 90% were detected once. Clones ranked in the top ten supply approximately 3.4% of the sample.

The sample's time point, from its label and the paper: about 28 days (+/-7) after the second vaccine dose. AZD1222 recipients given second doses at about 4 weeks or at about 12 weeks were pooled, since spike-specific TCR depth and breadth were not found to differ between the two schedules. Samples from vaccinated people were obtained from the UK trials COV001 and COV002, which included a single-blind randomized controlled phase 2/3 trial of AZD1222 (ChAdOx1 nCoV-19) in healthy adults. For TCRbeta chain sequencing, PBMC samples from trial participants were taken at day 0 and at day 28 after the second dose.

This sequence was found in an adult who received the AZD1222 COVID-19 vaccine. The sequencing here drew on peripheral blood, taken 28 days after the second AZD1222 dose. Recombination joined TRBV19 with TRBJ2-3, with a tentative D gene TRBD2 over 5 matching bases. The DNA sequence is given as TGTGCCAGTAGTATTCAGTGGGAGCCCAGCACAGATACGCAGTATTTT. This codes for CASSIQWEPSTDTQYF. When the CDR3 is completed using the reference TRBV19 and TRBJ2-3 genes on either side, the full variable domain is DGGITQSPKYLFRKEGQNVTLSCEQNLNHDAMYWYRQDPGQGLRLIYYSQIVNDFQKGDIAEGYSVSREKKESFPLTVTSAQKNPTAFYLCASSIQWEPSTDTQYFGPGTRLTVL.